What follows are 7 T cell receptor beta chains derived from one specimen sequenced in a study of cytomegalovirus exposure and HLA in healthy donors. 60 Vbeta and 13 Jbeta primers were used in PCR. Profiling relied on immunoSEQ multiplex PCR, and the TCRdb table lists in-frame clones only, not all of them. The table shows roughly 130,000 clones, with nearly 85% occurring only once. The sequencing sample was made of PBMCs. The receptors stem from a boy between 10 and 17 years old in good health and CMV-seronegative.

The chain uses TRBV5-1 and TRBJ1-2; unclear D gene. CDR3 length: 15 residues. Trimming took 5 bases from V and 2 from J, leaving 16 bases between them. CDR1 is SGHRS and CDR2 is YFSETQ in the germline V gene. As DNA, the CDR3 is TGCGCCAGCAGGGAAGCGGGAGCTACGAACTATGGCTACACCTTC. Translation: CASREAGATNYGYTF.

The rearrangement links TRBV7-9 to TRBJ1-4; D may be TRBD1 (6 bases). Germline lookup yields CDR1 SEHNR and CDR2 FQNEAQ (reference sequence). The CDR3 consists of 16 residues. V was clipped by 3 bases and J by 7 bases, with 18 bases between them. CDR3 amino acids: CASSFGATGGGEKLFF. Here the CDR3 DNA reads TGTGCCAGCAGCTTTGGGGCGACAGGTGGGGGTGAAAAACTGTTTTTT.

The chain has TRBV12-5 and TRBJ2-3; 7 bases line up with TRBD1. With 0 bases clipped from V and 9 bases from J, the junction kept 3 bases outside the gene matches. This CDR3 region has 13 residues. Germline CDR1 reads LGHNT; CDR2 reads FRNRAP. CDR3 protein: CASGLVGGVTQYF. The CDR3 region has the DNA TGTGCTAGTGGTTTGGTAGGGGGCGTGACGCAGTATTTT.

This clone was seen once. The chain links TRBV6-4 to TRBJ2-1; 8 positions match TRBD2. The trim removed 3 bases at V and 6 bases at J, leaving 4 bases unmatched. This CDR3 contains 14 residues. Germline V gene lookup returns CDR1 MRHNA and CDR2 SNTAGT. This chain's CDR3 is CASSEAGDPNEQFF. The DNA of the CDR3 is TGTGCCAGCAGTGAAGCGGGAGACCCCAATGAGCAGTTCTTC.

This chain links TRBV9 with TRBJ2-7, with 11 bases matching TRBD1. The germline gives CDR1 SGDLS, CDR2 YYNGEE. This CDR3 is built from 14 residues. V gave up 4 bases and J gave up 4 bases; unmatched junction bases: 4. CDR3 sequence: CASSSRDRGYEQYF. In DNA, the CDR3 is TGTGCCAGCAGCTCCCGGGACAGGGGGTACGAGCAGTACTTC.

This clone came up once. The chain joins TRBV5-1 to TRBJ1-1; D may be TRBD1 (6 bases). Germline V lookup: CDR1 SGHRS, CDR2 YFSETQ. V was shortened by 4 bases and J by 5 bases, with 18 bases between the two germline ends. The CDR3 is made up of 15 amino acids. The CDR3 sequence is CASSRKQGDETEAFF. Here the CDR3 DNA reads TGCGCCAGCAGCAGAAAACAGGGTGATGAAACTGAAGCTTTCTTT.

The V gene is TRBV6-1, the J gene TRBJ2-5; D is possibly TRBD1 (5 bases). The germline V gene has CDR1 MNHNS and CDR2 SASEGT. V lost 7 bases and J lost 5, with 14 bases in between. This CDR3 spans 13 amino acids. DNA for the CDR3: TGTGCCAGCAAAGAGCCAGCAGGGGAGACCCAGTACTTC. Its protein product is CASKEPAGETQYF.